Sequencing of this T cell receptor (beta chain) was carried out in a study of vaccination effects on CD4 cells after COVID-19. Deletions cut 4 bases from V and 0 bases from J, with 12 bases between. CDR3 length: 16 amino acids. The germline V gene has CDR1 KGHDR and CDR2 SFDVKD. Concerning this clone: The antigen remains undetermined.

Investigators separated out CD4+ T cells once around nine days of culture had passed. Two-dose vaccination with either BNT162b2 or mRNA-1273 was given to the participants. Profiled with immunoSEQ multiplex PCR; TCRdb holds only in-frame clones, not every one. The table has tens of thousands of clones, around 74% seen once. The J gene is TRBJ2-4, the V gene TRBV24-1, with TRBD1 as a possible D gene (6 bases). The receptor's source is a human donor who received a COVID-19 vaccine. The sample in question was CD4+ T cells from PBMCs cultured without peptide, obtained after COVID-19 vaccination. The CDR3 is CATSDPRQAAKNIQYF. The CDR3 DNA reads TGTGCCACCAGTGACCCTAGACAGGCAGCCAAAAACATTCAGTACTTC.